The TCR beta chain described here comes from a study of shared clonotypes between healthy human individuals. The CDR3 sequence is 14 residues long. Per the germline V gene, CDR1 is SNHLY and CDR2 is FYNNEI. Trimming at V came to 6 bases and at J to 6 bases, leaving 7 bases not matched to a gene. Assay execution proceeded at the deep level. In the authors' workflow: ImmunoSEQ output held junction-only sequences without quality scores, so filtering differed. Sequencing was performed with immunoSEQ multiplex PCR; in TCRdb, only in-frame clones are kept and a portion is missing. The V and J calls and the clone size are those of that table, but D and trimming were determined from the DNA. The sample carries roughly 640,000 clones, under 80% recorded once.

The sample consisted of memory CD4+ T cells sorted from blood. Sample subset: CD45RA-negative fraction. This chain connects TRBV2 to TRBJ2-7; 11 bases map to TRBD1. The sequence derives from a woman under 40 in good health. Here the CDR3 DNA reads TGTGCCAGCAGCGGGGGACAGGGGGGGACCGAGCAGTACTTC. It yields the protein CASSGGQGGTEQYF.